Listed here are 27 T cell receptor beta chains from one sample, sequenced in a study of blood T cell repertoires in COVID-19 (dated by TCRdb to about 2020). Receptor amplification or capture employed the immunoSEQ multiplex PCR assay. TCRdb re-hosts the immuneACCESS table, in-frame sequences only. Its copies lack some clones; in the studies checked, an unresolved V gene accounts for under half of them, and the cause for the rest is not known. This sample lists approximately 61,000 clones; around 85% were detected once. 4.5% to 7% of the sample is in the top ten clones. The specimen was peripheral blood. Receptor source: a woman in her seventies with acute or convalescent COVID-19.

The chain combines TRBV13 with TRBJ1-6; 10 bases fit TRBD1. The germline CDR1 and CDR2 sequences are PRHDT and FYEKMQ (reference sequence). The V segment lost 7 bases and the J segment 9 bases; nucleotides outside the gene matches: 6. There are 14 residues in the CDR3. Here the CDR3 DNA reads TGTGCCAGCACCCCGGACAGGGGGAGTTCACCCCTCCACTTT. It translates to CASTPDRGSSPLHF.

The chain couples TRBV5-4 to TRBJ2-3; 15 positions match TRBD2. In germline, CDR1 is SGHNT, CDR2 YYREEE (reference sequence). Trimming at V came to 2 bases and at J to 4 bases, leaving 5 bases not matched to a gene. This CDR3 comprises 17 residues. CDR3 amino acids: CASSFGLAGGLSDTQYF. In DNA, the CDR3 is TGTGCCAGCAGCTTCGGACTAGCGGGGGGGTTGTCAGATACGCAGTATTTT.

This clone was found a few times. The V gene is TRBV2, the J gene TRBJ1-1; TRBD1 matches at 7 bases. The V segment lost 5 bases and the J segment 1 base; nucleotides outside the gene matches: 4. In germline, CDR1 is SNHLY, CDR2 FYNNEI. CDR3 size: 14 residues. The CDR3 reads CASSPRDRNTEAFF. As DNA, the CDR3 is TGTGCCAGCAGTCCCCGGGACAGGAACACTGAAGCTTTCTTT.

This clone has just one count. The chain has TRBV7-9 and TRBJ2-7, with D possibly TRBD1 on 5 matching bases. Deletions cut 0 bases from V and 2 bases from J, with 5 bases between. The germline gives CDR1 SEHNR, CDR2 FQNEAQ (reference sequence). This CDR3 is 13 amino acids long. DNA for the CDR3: TGTGCCAGCAGCTTAGCGGACACCTACGAGCAGTACTTC. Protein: CASSLADTYEQYF.

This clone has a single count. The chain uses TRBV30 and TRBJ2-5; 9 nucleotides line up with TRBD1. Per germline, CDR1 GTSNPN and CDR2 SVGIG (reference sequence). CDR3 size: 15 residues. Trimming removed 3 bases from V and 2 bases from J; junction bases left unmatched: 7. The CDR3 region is CAWSPTDRGQETQYF. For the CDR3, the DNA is TGTGCCTGGAGCCCGACAGACAGGGGGCAAGAGACCCAGTACTTC.

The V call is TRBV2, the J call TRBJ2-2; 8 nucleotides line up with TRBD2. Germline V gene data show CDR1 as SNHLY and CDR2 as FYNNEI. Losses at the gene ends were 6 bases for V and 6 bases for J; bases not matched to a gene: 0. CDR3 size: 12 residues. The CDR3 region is CASSGGAGELFF. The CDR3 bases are TGTGCCAGCAGCGGGGGGGCCGGGGAGCTGTTTTTT.

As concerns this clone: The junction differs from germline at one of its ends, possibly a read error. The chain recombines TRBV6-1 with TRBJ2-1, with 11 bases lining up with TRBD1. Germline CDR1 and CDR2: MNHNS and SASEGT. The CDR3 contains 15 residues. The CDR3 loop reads CASSDGTGGRNKQFF. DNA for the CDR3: TGTGCCAGCAGTGACGGGACAGGGGGTCGCAATAAGCAGTTCTTC.

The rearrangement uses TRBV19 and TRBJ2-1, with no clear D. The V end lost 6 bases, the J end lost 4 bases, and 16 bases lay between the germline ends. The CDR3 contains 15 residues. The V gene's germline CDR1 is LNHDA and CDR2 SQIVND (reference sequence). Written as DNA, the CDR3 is TGTGCCAGTAGACGACGAGCGTCGCCATACAATGAGCAGTTCTTC. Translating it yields CASRRRASPYNEQFF.

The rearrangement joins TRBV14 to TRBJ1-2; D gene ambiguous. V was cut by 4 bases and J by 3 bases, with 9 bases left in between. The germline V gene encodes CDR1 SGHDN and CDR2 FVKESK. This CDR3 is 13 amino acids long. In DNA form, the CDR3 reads TGTGCCAGCAGCCCCCTCCCGGACTATGGCTACACCTTC. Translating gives CASSPLPDYGYTF. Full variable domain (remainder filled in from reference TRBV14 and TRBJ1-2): EAGVTQFPSHSVIEKGQTVTLRCDPISGHDNLYWYRRVMGKEIKFLLHFVKESKQDESGMPNNRFLAERTGGTYSTLKVQPAELEDSGVYFCASSPLPDYGYTFGSGTRLTVV.

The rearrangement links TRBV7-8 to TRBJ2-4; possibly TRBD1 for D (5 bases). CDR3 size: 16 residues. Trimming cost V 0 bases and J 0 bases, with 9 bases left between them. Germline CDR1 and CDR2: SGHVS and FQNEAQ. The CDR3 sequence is CASSLAGHSAKNIQYF. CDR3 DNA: TGTGCCAGCAGCTTAGCCGGACACTCAGCCAAAAACATTCAGTACTTC.

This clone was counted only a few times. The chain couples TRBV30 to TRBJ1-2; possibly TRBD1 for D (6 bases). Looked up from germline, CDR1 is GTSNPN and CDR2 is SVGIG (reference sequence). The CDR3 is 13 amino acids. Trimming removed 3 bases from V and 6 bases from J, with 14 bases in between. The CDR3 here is CAWSRGQWDGYTF. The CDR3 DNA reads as TGTGCCTGGAGCCGTGGACAGTGGGATGGCTACACCTTC.

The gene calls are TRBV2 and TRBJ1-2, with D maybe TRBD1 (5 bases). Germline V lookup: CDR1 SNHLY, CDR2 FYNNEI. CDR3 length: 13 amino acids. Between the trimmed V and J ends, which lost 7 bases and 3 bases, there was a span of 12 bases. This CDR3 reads CASIRLGDYGYTF. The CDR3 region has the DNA TGTGCCAGCATCAGACTAGGGGACTATGGCTACACCTTC.

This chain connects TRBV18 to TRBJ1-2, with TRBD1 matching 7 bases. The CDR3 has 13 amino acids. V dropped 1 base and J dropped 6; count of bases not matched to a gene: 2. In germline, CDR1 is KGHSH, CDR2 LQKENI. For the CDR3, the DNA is TGTGCCAGCTCACCACAGGGGGCAGATGGCTACACCTTC. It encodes CASSPQGADGYTF.

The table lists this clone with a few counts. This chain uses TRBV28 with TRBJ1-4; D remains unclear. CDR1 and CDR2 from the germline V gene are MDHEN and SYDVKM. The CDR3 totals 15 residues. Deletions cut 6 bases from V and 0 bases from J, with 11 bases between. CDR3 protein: CASRMGPATNEKLFF. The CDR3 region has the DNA TGTGCCAGCAGAATGGGCCCAGCAACTAATGAAAAACTGTTTTTT. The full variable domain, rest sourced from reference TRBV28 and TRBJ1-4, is DVKVTQSSRYLVKRTGEKVFLECVQDMDHENMFWYRQDPGLGLRLIYFSYDVKMKEKGDIPEGYSVSREKKERFSLILESASTNQTSMYLCASRMGPATNEKLFFGSGTQLSVL.

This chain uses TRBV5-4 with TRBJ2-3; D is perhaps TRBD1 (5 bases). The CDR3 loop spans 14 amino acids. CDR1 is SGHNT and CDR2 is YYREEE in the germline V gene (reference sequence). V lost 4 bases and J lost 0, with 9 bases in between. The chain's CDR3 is CASSQTASTDTQYF. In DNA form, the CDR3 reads TGTGCCAGCAGCCAGACAGCTAGCACAGATACGCAGTATTTT.

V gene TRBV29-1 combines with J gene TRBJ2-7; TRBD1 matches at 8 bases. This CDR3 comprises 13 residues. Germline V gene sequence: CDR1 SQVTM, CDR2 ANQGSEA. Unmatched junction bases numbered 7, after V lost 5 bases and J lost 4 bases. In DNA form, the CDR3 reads TGCAGCGTTCGACTGGACAGGGTTTACGAGCAGTACTTC. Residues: CSVRLDRVYEQYF.

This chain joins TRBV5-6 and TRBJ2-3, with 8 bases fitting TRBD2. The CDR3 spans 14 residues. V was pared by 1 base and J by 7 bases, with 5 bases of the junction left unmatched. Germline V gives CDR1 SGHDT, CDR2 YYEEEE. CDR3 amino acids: CASSLRGGPYTQYF. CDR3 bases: TGTGCCAGCAGCTTGCGGGGGGGGCCGTATACGCAGTATTTT.

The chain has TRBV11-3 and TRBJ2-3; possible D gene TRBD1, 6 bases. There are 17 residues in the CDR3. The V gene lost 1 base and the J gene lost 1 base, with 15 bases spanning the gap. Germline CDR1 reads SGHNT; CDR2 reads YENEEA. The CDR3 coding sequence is TGTGCCAGCAGCTTAGCGTTTAGAGGGGGAGGCACAGATACGCAGTATTTT. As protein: CASSLAFRGGGTDTQYF.

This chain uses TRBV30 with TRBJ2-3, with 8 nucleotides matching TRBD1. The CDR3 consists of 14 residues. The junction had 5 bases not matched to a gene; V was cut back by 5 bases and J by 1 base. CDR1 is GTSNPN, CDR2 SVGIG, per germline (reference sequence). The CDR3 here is CAWAPGQGTDTQYF. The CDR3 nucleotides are TGTGCCTGGGCCCCGGGACAGGGCACAGATACGCAGTATTTT.

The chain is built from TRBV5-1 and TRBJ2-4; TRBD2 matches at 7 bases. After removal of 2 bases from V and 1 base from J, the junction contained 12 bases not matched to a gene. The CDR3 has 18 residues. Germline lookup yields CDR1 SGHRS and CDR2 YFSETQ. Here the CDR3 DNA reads TGCGCCAGCAGCTTCTTTTTGGGCGGGGGTGTTGCCAAAAACATTCAGTACTTC. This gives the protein CASSFFLGGGVAKNIQYF.

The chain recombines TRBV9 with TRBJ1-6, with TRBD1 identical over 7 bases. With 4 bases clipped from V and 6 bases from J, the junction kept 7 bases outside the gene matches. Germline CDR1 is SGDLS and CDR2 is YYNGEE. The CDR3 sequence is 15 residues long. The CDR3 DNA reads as TGTGCCAGCAGCCCGGAGGGGACAGTTAATTCACCCCTCCACTTT. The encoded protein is CASSPEGTVNSPLHF.

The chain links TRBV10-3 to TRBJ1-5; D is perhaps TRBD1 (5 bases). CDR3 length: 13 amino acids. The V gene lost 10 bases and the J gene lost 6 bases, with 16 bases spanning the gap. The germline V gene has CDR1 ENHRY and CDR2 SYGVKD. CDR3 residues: CASGTTATQPQHF. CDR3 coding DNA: TGTGCCAGCGGGACGACGGCCACTCAGCCCCAGCATTTT.

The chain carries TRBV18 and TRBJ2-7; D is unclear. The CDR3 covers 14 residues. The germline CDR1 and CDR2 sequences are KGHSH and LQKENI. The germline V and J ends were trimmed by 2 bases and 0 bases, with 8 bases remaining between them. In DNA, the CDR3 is TGTGCCAGCTCACCAAACGAGGACTCCTACGAGCAGTACTTC. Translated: CASSPNEDSYEQYF.

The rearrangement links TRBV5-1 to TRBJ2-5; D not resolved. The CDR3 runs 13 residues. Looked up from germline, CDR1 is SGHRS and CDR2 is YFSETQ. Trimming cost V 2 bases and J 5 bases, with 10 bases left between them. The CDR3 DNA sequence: TGCGCCAGCAGCTTTCTAGATCGGGAGACCCAGTACTTC. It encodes CASSFLDRETQYF.

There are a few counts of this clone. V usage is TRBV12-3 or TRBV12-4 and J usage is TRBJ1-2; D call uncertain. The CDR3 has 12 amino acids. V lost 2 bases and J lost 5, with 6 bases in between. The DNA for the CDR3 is TGTGCCAGCAGTTTATCGCAGTATGGCTACACCTTC. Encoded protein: CASSLSQYGYTF.

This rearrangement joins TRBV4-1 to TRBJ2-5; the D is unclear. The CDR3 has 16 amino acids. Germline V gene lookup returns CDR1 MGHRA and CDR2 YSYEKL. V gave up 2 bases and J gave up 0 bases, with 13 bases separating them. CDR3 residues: CASSQSSQTHQETQYF. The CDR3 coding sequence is TGCGCCAGCAGCCAATCGTCACAGACGCACCAAGAGACCCAGTACTTC.

In nucleotides, the CDR3 is TGTGCCAGCAGTGATTCCTGGGCAGAGACCCAGTACTTC. It specifies CASSDSWAETQYF. V usage is TRBV12-3 or TRBV12-4 and J usage is TRBJ2-5; no firm D call. The CDR3 is 13 amino acids. V was pared by 5 bases and J by 4 bases, with 11 bases between.